The 21 T cell receptor beta chains reported below all come from one sample, sequenced in a study of neurological immune-mediated disorders (dated by TCRdb to the late 2010s). Library preparation was by 5' RACE. Instrument used: Illumina HiSeq 2500. TCRdb cleaned the public reads at Q25 with fastp, built clones with MiXCR and kept in-frame beta chains. Here each entry gathers all rows of one CDR3 protein and keeps the most common genes and DNA. The sample records around 70,000 distinct CDR3 sequences, roughly 4.9% of which are singletons. The ten largest clonotypes hold 2% to 2.5% of the sample. Sequenced material: PBMCs. The receptor source for this set is a woman between 65 and 79 years old with multiple sclerosis.

Many counts were recorded for this clonotype. V is TRBV4-3 and J is TRBJ1-2, with D possibly TRBD1 on 6 matching bases. The CDR3 runs to 13 residues. Germline values: CDR1 LGHNA, CDR2 YSLEER. Trimming took off 4 bases at V and 4 bases at J, with 10 bases between the two ends. The CDR3 nucleotides read TGCGCCAGCAGCCGCAGGGGTGGCTATGGCTACACCTTC. Its protein product is CASSRRGGYGYTF.

This clonotype was counted ten times or more. The chain uses TRBV10-3 and TRBJ1-2; D is ambiguous. The CDR3 is 15 residues long. The V end was cut by 6 bases, the J end by 0 bases, with 14 bases between. Germline CDR1 and CDR2: ENHRY and SYGVKD. The CDR3 reads CAIRSGTFPNYGYTF. The CDR3 coding sequence is TGTGCCATCAGATCGGGCACCTTCCCTAACTATGGCTACACCTTC.

This clonotype has a count of ten or more. The rearrangement joins TRBV11-2 to TRBJ2-5; 11 positions match TRBD1. With V trimmed by 3 bases and J by 4 bases, 7 bases remained unmatched. This CDR3 contains 16 residues. Germline CDR1 reads SGHAT; CDR2 reads FQNNGV. The CDR3 DNA reads as TGTGCCAGCAGCTTTAGGCGGACAGGGGGCGGAGAGACCCAGTACTTC. It codes for CASSFRRTGGGETQYF.

In this sample, this clonotype turned up many times. The chain carries TRBV3-1 and TRBJ2-7; tentative D call: TRBD1 (7 bases). Germline-derived CDR1 and CDR2 are LGHDT and YNNKEL (reference sequence). The CDR3 spans 14 residues. V was clipped by 4 bases and J by 4 bases, with 14 bases between them. Here the CDR3 reads CASSRRDSTYEQYF. CDR3 nucleotides: TGTGCCAGCAGCCGGAGGGACAGCACATACGAGCAGTACTTC.

Of note for this clonotype: Being one base from a much bigger clone, this may be a read error. V gene TRBV7-2 combines with J gene TRBJ2-2; TRBD2 matches 7 bases. This CDR3 has 13 residues. The V gene's germline CDR1 is SGHTA and CDR2 FQGNSA. The CDR3 nucleotides read TGTGCCAGCAGGCGGGGGAACATCGGGGAGCTGTTTTTT. Its translation: CASRRGNIGELFF.

This clonotype was observed a handful of times. The chain employs TRBV20-1 and TRBJ2-5, with D possibly TRBD1 on 6 matching bases. V was trimmed by 5 bases and J by 2 bases, leaving 21 bases between them. Germline lookup yields CDR1 DFQATT and CDR2 SNEGSKA (reference sequence). This CDR3 contains 16 residues. CDR3 sequence reads: CSASDPGTINQETQYF. The CDR3 nucleotides are TGCAGTGCTTCCGATCCCGGGACAATAAATCAAGAGACCCAGTACTTC.

Remarks on this clonotype: In this CDR3 the conserved last residue, phenylalanine or tryptophan, is missing, so a read error is likely. V gene TRBV11-2 combines with J gene TRBJ2-7; TRBD2 is a possible D gene (5 bases). Germline values: CDR1 SGHAT, CDR2 FQNNGV. The CDR3 consists of 11 residues. The chain's CDR3 is CASSLAHEQYI. CDR3 DNA sequence: TGTGCCAGCAGTTTAGCGCACGAGCAGTACATC.

Ten or more counts support this clonotype. DNA for the CDR3: TGTGCCAGCAGCTCCAGGGTGCCCTACGAGCAGTACTTC. The encoded protein is CASSSRVPYEQYF. The chain has TRBV7-2 and TRBJ2-7; tentatively, D is TRBD1 (5 bases). Germline CDR1 is SGHTA and CDR2 is FQGNSA. Trimming removed 4 bases at V and 2 bases at J, with 9 bases between. The CDR3 contains 13 residues.

This clonotype was observed many times. The chain couples TRBV7-9 to TRBJ1-4, with a weak D call TRBD1 (5 bases). V shed 4 bases and J shed 6 bases, with 18 bases lying between them. The CDR3 contains 16 residues. Germline CDR1 SEHNR, CDR2 FQNEAQ (reference sequence). DNA for the CDR3: TGTGCCAGCAGCTCCCCTGCAGGGCGGGTGGATGAAAAACTGTTTTTT. Translating gives CASSSPAGRVDEKLFF.

This clonotype occurred many times. The V call is TRBV20-1, the J call TRBJ2-5; 7 positions agree with TRBD2. The CDR3 length is 16 residues. With V trimmed by 2 bases and J by 5 bases, 14 bases remained unmatched. CDR1 is DFQATT and CDR2 is SNEGSKA in the germline V gene (reference sequence). The CDR3 DNA sequence: TGCAGTGCTAGACCTCGCCAGCGGGGTGCCTCGGAGACCCAGTACTTC. This codes for CSARPRQRGASETQYF.

This clonotype was observed at least ten times. V is TRBV20-1 and J is TRBJ2-2; no clear D gene. The length of the CDR3 is 14 residues. V lost 4 bases and J 4 bases, leaving 13 bases between the germline ends. CDR1 and CDR2 (germline): DFQATT, SNEGSKA (reference sequence). This CDR3 reads CSATFTVLTGELFF. CDR3 nucleotides: TGCAGTGCTACCTTTACAGTTCTCACCGGGGAGCTGTTTTTT.

In this sample, this clonotype turned up many times. The chain couples TRBV18 to TRBJ1-5, with 8 positions matching TRBD1. This CDR3 spans 14 amino acids. The V and J ends lost 3 bases and 6 bases, in that order; junction bases with no gene match: 4. Looked up from germline, CDR1 is KGHSH and CDR2 is LQKENI. CDR3: CASSPGQGAQPQHF. The CDR3 DNA reads as TGTGCCAGCTCACCCGGGCAGGGGGCTCAGCCCCAGCATTTT.

The table lists this clonotype with many counts. V gene TRBV20-1 combines with J gene TRBJ1-1; TRBD1 is a possible D gene (6 bases). With 0 bases removed from V and 10 bases from J, the gap between germline ends came to 21 bases. The CDR3 is 15 residues long. CDR1 and CDR2 from the germline V gene are DFQATT and SNEGSKA (reference sequence). The DNA for the CDR3 is TGCAGTGCTAGAGATCCCCGAGGGGGGCCCCTTGGAGCTTTCTTT. It translates to CSARDPRGGPLGAFF.

This clonotype was seen many times. The chain joins TRBV29-1 to TRBJ1-5; TRBD1 aligns across 8 bases. The CDR3 extends over 12 amino acids. Looked up from germline, CDR1 is SQVTM and CDR2 is ANQGSEA. Losses at the gene ends were 6 bases for V and 4 bases for J; bases not matched to a gene: 2. The DNA for the CDR3 is TGCAGCGTCGGGACAGGAAATCAGCCCCAGCATTTT. Its translation is CSVGTGNQPQHF.

The chain has TRBV6-1 and TRBJ1-5; 8 nucleotides line up with TRBD1. Germline V gene lookup returns CDR1 MNHNS and CDR2 SASEGT. V trimming: 6 bases; J trimming: 3 bases; junction bases outside the gene matches: 7. The CDR3 consists of 15 residues. CDR3 sequence: CASRRGQAFNQPQHF. CDR3 coding DNA: TGTGCCAGCAGGAGGGGACAGGCTTTCAATCAGCCCCAGCATTTT.

This clonotype occurred many times. This chain's CDR3 is CASSLGGRVYNEQFF. CDR3 bases: TGTGCCAGCAGCTTAGGCGGGAGAGTCTACAATGAGCAGTTCTTC. The chain carries TRBV7-2 and TRBJ2-1; 7 nucleotides align to TRBD2. The CDR3 extends over 15 amino acids. CDR1 and CDR2 (germline): SGHTA, FQGNSA. J lost 3 bases, V lost 1 base, and 3 bases had no gene match.

This clonotype was seen ten or more times. The V and J genes are TRBV20-1 and TRBJ1-5, with a weak D call TRBD1 (5 bases). Germline lookup yields CDR1 DFQATT and CDR2 SNEGSKA (reference sequence). This CDR3 has 15 residues. V was cut by 1 base and J by 9 bases, with 19 bases left in between. CDR3 region: CSARGGAAPSGPQHF. CDR3 DNA sequence: TGCAGTGCTAGAGGAGGGGCAGCCCCTTCGGGGCCCCAGCATTTT.

This clonotype was recorded at least ten times. V usage is TRBV6-5 and J usage is TRBJ2-2; 8 nucleotides line up with TRBD2. The CDR3 loop spans 16 amino acids. Germline V gene lookup returns CDR1 MNHEY and CDR2 SVGAGI. J gave up 5 bases and V 0 bases, and 5 bases lay outside the gene matches. The CDR3 DNA reads as TGTGCCAGCAGTTACTCCAGGACTAGCTTGACCGGGGAGCTGTTTTTT. Protein sequence: CASSYSRTSLTGELFF.

This rearrangement joins TRBV6-5 to TRBJ2-1; TRBD2 matches at 10 bases. Trimming at V came to 2 bases and at J to 8 bases, leaving 3 bases not matched to a gene. The germline V gene has CDR1 MNHEY and CDR2 SVGAGI. The CDR3 is 14 amino acids. CDR3 amino acids: CASSYRTSGDEQFF. For the CDR3, the DNA is TGTGCCAGCAGTTACCGGACTAGCGGCGATGAGCAGTTCTTC.

This clonotype has ten or more counts. V gene TRBV5-1 combines with J gene TRBJ2-7; the D gene is possibly TRBD1 (5 bases). This CDR3 spans 15 amino acids. The ends were cut back, 0 bases at V and 2 bases at J, with 12 bases in the middle. The germline gives CDR1 SGHRS, CDR2 YFSETQ. The CDR3 nucleotides read TGCGCCAGCAGCTTGGTGCAGGGTAGTACCTACGAGCAGTACTTC. Protein: CASSLVQGSTYEQYF.

The chain couples TRBV20-1 to TRBJ2-7; 9 bases agree with TRBD2. V shed 4 bases, J shed 2 bases, and the junction held 3 bases outside the gene matches. Germline CDR1 reads DFQATT; CDR2 reads SNEGSKA (reference sequence). The CDR3 covers 13 residues. CDR3 DNA sequence: TGCAGTGCTACTAGCGGGGAGACCTACGAGCAGTACTTC. Protein sequence: CSATSGETYEQYF.